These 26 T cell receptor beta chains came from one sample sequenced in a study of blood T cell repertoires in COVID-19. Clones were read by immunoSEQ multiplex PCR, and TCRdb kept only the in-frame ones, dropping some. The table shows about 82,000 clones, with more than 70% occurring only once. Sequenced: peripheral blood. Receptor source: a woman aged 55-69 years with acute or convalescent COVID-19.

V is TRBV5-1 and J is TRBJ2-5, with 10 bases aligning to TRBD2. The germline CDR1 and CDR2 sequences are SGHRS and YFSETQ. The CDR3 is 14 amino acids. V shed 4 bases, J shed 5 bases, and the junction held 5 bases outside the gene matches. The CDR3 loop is CASSDTSGTETQYF. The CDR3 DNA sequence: TGCGCCAGCAGCGATACTAGCGGGACGGAGACCCAGTACTTC. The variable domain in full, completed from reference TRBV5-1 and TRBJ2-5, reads KAGVTQTPRYLIKTRGQQVTLSCSPISGHRSVSWYQQTPGQGLQFLFEYFSETQRNKGNFPGRFSGRQFSNSRSEMNVSTLELGDSALYLCASSDTSGTETQYFGPGTRLLVL.

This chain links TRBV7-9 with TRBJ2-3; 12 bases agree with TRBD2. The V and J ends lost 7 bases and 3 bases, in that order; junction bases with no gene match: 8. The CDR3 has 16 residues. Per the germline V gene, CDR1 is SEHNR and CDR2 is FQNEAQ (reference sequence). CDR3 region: CASTGSTSGRTDTQYF. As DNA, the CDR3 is TGTGCCAGCACCGGTTCGACTAGCGGGAGAACAGATACGCAGTATTTT. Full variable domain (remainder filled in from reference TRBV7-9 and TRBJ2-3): DTGVSQNPRHKITKRGQNVTFRCDPISEHNRLYWYRQTLGQGPEFLTYFQNEAQLEKSRLLSDRFSAERPKGSFSTLEIQRTEQGDSAMYLCASTGSTSGRTDTQYFGPGTRLTVL.

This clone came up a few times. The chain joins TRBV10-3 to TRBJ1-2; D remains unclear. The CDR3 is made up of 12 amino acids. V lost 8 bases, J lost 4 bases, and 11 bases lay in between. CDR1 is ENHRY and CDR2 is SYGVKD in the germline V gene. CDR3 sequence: CAIHAGGYGYTF. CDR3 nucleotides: TGTGCCATCCATGCCGGCGGCTATGGCTACACCTTC.

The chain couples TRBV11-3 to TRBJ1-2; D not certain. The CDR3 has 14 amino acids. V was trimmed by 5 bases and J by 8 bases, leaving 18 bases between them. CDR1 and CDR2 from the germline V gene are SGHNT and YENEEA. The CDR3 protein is CASSDETGLGGYTF. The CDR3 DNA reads TGTGCCAGCAGCGATGAGACGGGGTTAGGAGGCTACACCTTC.

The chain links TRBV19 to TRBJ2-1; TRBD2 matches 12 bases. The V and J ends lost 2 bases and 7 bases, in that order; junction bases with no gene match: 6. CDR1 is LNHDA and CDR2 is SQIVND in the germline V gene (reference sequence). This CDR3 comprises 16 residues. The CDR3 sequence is CASSIKASGGVNEQFF. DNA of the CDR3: TGTGCCAGTAGTATAAAAGCTAGCGGGGGGGTAAATGAGCAGTTCTTC.

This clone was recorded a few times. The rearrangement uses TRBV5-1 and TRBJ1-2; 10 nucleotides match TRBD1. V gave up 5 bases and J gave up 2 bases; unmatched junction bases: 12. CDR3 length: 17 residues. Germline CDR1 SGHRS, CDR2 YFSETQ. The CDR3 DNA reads TGCGCCAGCAGTCGGTCGGGACAGGGGATTTTGAACTATGGCTACACCTTC. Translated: CASSRSGQGILNYGYTF. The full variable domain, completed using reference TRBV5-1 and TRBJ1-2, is KAGVTQTPRYLIKTRGQQVTLSCSPISGHRSVSWYQQTPGQGLQFLFEYFSETQRNKGNFPGRFSGRQFSNSRSEMNVSTLELGDSALYLCASSRSGQGILNYGYTFGSGTRLTVV.

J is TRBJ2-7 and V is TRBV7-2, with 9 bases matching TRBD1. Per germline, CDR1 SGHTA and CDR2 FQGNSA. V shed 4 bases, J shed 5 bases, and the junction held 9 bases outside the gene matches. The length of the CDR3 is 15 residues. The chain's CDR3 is CASSSSPDRGNEQYF. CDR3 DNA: TGTGCCAGCAGCTCCTCCCCGGACAGGGGTAACGAGCAGTACTTC.

CDR3 amino acids: CATSVGQGNQPQHF. The DNA of the CDR3 is TGTGCCACCAGTGTAGGACAGGGCAATCAGCCCCAGCATTTT. V gene TRBV24-1 combines with J gene TRBJ1-5, with 7 bases identical to TRBD1. V trimming: 5 bases; J trimming: 2 bases; junction bases outside the gene matches: 2. Germline lookup yields CDR1 KGHDR and CDR2 SFDVKD. CDR3 length: 14 residues.

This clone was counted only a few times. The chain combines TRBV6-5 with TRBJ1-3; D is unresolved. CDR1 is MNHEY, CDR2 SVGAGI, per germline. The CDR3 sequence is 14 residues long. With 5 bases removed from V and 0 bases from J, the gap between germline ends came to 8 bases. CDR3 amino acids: CASSKQPSGNTIYF. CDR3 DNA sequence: TGTGCCAGCAGTAAACAGCCCTCTGGAAACACCATATATTTT.

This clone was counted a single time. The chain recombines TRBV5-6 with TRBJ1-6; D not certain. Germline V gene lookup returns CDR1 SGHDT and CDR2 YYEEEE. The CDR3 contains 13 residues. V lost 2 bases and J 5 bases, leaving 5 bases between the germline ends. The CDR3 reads CASSFVDNSPLHF. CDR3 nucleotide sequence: TGTGCCAGCAGCTTTGTAGATAATTCACCCCTCCACTTT. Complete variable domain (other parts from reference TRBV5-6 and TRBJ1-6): DAGVTQSPTHLIKTRGQQVTLRCSPKSGHDTVSWYQQALGQGPQFIFQYYEEEERQRGNFPDRFSGHQFPNYSSELNVNALLLGDSALYLCASSFVDNSPLHFGNGTRLTVT.

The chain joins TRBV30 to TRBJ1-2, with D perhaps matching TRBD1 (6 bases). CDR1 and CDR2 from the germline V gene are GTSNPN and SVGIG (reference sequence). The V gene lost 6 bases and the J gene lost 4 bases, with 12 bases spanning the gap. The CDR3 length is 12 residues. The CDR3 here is CACWTDSYGYTF. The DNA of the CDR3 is TGTGCCTGTTGGACAGACTCCTATGGCTACACCTTC.

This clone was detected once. The chain's CDR3 is CASSQDRVNEQYF. The CDR3 DNA reads as TGTGCCAGCTCGCAAGACAGGGTAAACGAGCAGTACTTC. This chain connects TRBV18 to TRBJ2-7, with 7 nucleotides matching TRBD1. There are 13 residues in the CDR3. J gave up 5 bases and V 6 bases, and 7 bases lay outside the gene matches. The germline gives CDR1 KGHSH, CDR2 LQKENI.

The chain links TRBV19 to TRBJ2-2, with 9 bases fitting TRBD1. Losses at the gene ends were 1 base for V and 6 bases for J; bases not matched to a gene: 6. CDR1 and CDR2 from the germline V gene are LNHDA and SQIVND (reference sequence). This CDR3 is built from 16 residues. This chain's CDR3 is CASSIGTGGAAGELFF. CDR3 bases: TGTGCCAGTAGTATAGGAACAGGGGGCGCGGCCGGGGAGCTGTTTTTT.

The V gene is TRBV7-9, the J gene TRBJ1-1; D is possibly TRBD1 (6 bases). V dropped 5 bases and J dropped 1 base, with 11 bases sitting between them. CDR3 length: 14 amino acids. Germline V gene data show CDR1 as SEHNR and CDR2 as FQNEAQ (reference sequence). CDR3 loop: CASSNRERNTEAFF. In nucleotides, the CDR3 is TGTGCCAGCAGCAACAGGGAGCGGAACACTGAAGCTTTCTTT. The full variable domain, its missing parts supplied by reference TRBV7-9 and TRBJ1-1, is DTGVSQNPRHKITKRGQNVTFRCDPISEHNRLYWYRQTLGQGPEFLTYFQNEAQLEKSRLLSDRFSAERPKGSFSTLEIQRTEQGDSAMYLCASSNRERNTEAFFGQGTRLTVV.

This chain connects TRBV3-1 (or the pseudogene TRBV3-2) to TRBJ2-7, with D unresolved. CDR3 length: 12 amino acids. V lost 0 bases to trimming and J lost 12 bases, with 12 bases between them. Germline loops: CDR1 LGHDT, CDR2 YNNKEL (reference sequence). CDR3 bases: TGTGCCAGCAGCCAAGAAACGGAAGCGCCGTACTTC. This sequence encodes CASSQETEAPYF.

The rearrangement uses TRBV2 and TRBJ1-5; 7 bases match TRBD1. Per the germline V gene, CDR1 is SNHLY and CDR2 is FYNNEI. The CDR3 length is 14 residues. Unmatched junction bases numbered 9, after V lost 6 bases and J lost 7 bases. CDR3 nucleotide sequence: TGTGCCAGCAGGGGGGACAGTTTGGAGCAGCCCCAGCATTTT. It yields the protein CASRGDSLEQPQHF.

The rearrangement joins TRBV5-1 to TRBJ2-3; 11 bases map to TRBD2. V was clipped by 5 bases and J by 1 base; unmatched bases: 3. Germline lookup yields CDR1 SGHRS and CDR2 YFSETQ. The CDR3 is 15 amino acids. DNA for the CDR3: TGCGCCAGCAGTCTTAGCGGGGGGGGCACAGATACGCAGTATTTT. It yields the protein CASSLSGGGTDTQYF.

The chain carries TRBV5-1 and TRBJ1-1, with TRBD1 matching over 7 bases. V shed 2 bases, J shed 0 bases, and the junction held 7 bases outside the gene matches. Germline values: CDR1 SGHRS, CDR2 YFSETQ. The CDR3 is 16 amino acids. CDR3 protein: CASSLEGQPMNTEAFF. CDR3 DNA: TGCGCCAGCAGCTTAGAGGGACAGCCCATGAACACTGAAGCTTTCTTT. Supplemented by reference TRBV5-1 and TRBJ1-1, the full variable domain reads KAGVTQTPRYLIKTRGQQVTLSCSPISGHRSVSWYQQTPGQGLQFLFEYFSETQRNKGNFPGRFSGRQFSNSRSEMNVSTLELGDSALYLCASSLEGQPMNTEAFFGQGTRLTVV.

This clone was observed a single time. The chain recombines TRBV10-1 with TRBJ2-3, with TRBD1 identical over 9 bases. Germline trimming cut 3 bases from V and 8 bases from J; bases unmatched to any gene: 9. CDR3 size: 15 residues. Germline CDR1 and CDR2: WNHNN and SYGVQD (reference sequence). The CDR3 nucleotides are TGCGCCAGCAGTGACCGGGACAGGGTAATCAGTACGCAGTATTTT. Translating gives CASSDRDRVISTQYF.

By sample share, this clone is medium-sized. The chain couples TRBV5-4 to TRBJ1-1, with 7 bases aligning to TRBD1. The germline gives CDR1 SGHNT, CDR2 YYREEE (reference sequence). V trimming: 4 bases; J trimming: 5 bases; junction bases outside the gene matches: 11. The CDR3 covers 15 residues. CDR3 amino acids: CASSPRQGGRTEAFF. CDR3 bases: TGTGCCAGCAGCCCAAGACAGGGCGGGAGGACTGAAGCTTTCTTT.

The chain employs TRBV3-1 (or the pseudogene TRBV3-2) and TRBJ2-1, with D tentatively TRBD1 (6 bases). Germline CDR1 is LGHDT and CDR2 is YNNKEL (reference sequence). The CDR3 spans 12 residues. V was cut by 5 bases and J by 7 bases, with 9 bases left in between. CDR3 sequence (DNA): TGTGCCAGCAGCTCCCAGGGGAATGAGCAGTTCTTC. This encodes CASSSQGNEQFF.

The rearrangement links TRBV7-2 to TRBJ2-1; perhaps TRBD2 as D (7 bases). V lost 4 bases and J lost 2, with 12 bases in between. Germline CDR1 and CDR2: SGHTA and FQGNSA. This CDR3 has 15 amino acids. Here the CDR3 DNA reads TGTGCCAGCAGCTCTAGGGGGGGGACCTACAATGAGCAGTTCTTC. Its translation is CASSSRGGTYNEQFF.

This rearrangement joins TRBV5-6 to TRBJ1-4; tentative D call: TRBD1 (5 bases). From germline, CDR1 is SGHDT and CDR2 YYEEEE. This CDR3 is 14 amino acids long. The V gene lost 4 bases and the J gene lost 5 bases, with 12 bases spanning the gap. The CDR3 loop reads CASSPWGGNEKLFF. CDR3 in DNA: TGTGCCAGCAGCCCATGGGGGGGGAATGAAAAACTGTTTTTT.

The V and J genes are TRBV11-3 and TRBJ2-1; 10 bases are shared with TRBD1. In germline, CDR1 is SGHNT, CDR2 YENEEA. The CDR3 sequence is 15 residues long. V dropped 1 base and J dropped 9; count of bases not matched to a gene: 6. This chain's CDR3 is CASSLGGTGDGEQFF. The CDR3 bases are TGTGCCAGCAGCTTAGGGGGGACAGGGGATGGTGAGCAGTTCTTC.

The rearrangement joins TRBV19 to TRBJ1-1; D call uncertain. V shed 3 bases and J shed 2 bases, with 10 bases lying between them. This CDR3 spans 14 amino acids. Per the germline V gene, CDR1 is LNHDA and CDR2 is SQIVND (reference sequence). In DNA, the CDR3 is TGTGCCAGTAGTATCCCCTACCGCAACACTGAAGCTTTCTTT. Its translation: CASSIPYRNTEAFF.

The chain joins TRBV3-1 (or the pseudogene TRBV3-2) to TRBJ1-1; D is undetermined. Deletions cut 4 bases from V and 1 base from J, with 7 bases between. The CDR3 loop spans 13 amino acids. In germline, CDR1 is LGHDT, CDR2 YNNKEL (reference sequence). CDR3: CASSPGSNTEAFF. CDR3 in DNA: TGTGCCAGCAGCCCCGGTTCGAACACTGAAGCTTTCTTT.